Listed here are 18 T cell receptor beta chains from one sample, sequenced in a study of beta chain features in type 1 diabetes. Expressed TCRB transcripts were sequenced after all isolated RNA was converted to cDNA. Libraries were prepared by immunoSEQ multiplex PCR; TCRdb keeps only in-frame clonotypes and omits some of them. The top ten hold roughly 2% of the sample, which has 25,000 or so clones, roughly three quarters seen once. Sequencing was performed on Tregs from blood. These receptors came from a woman aged 40 to 50 in good health.

The chain combines TRBV5-1 with TRBJ2-1; possibly TRBD2 for D (6 bases). The CDR3 totals 16 residues. Trimming shortened V by 0 bases and J by 0 bases, and 10 bases separated the two germline ends. The germline V gene has CDR1 SGHRS and CDR2 YFSETQ. The CDR3 region is CASSLDAGSSYNEQFF. The CDR3, as DNA: TGCGCCAGCAGCTTGGATGCGGGGAGCTCCTACAATGAGCAGTTCTTC.

This sequence joins TRBV5-1 and TRBJ1-1; 9 bases are shared with TRBD1. CDR3 size: 14 residues. The V segment lost 5 bases and the J segment 7 bases; nucleotides outside the gene matches: 9. The V gene's germline CDR1 is SGHRS and CDR2 YFSETQ. In nucleotides, the CDR3 is TGCGCCAGCAGGCGTCGGACAGGGGCTTTTGAAGCTTTCTTT. Protein product: CASRRRTGAFEAFF.

V gene TRBV9 combines with J gene TRBJ2-1, with TRBD2 matching 10 bases. The CDR3 spans 15 residues. V trimming: 0 bases; J trimming: 9 bases; junction bases outside the gene matches: 6. Per the germline V gene, CDR1 is SGDLS and CDR2 is YYNGEE. CDR3 DNA sequence: TGTGCCAGCAGCGTAGCGGCTAGCGGGGGTAGTGAGCAGTTCTTC. Translated, it gives CASSVAASGGSEQFF.

The chain has TRBV7-9 and TRBJ2-1, with D possibly matching TRBD2 (6 bases). The CDR3 loop spans 15 amino acids. Germline V gene sequence: CDR1 SEHNR, CDR2 FQNEAQ (reference sequence). Trimming took off 0 bases at V and 8 bases at J, with 14 bases between the two ends. The CDR3 DNA follows: TGTGCCAGCAGCTTAGCTGCGGGGTATGGTGATGAGCAGTTCTTC. It translates to CASSLAAGYGDEQFF.

This clone was found a few times. V gene TRBV6-1 combines with J gene TRBJ2-1, with 14 positions matching TRBD2. The germline V gene has CDR1 MNHNS and CDR2 SASEGT. The CDR3 is 16 residues long. Trimming took 4 bases from V and 6 from J; bases not matched to a gene: 5. The CDR3 protein is CASSARTSGGRNEQFF. The CDR3 DNA follows: TGTGCCAGCAGTGCCCGGACTAGCGGGGGGCGCAATGAGCAGTTCTTC.

This clone is a singleton in its sample. V gene TRBV19 combines with J gene TRBJ2-2; 9 positions agree with TRBD2. The junction had 13 bases not matched to a gene; V was cut back by 4 bases and J by 10 bases. CDR1 is LNHDA, CDR2 SQIVND, per germline (reference sequence). CDR3 length: 16 amino acids. The CDR3 reads CASSRTASGENKELFF. The DNA for the CDR3 is TGTGCCAGTAGTAGAACGGCTAGCGGGGAGAATAAGGAGCTGTTTTTT. Full variable domain (missing parts from reference TRBV19 and TRBJ2-2): DGGITQSPKYLFRKEGQNVTLSCEQNLNHDAMYWYRQDPGQGLRLIYYSQIVNDFQKGDIAEGYSVSREKKESFPLTVTSAQKNPTAFYLCASSRTASGENKELFFGEGSRLTVL.

This chain connects TRBV6-6 to TRBJ2-7, with D possibly matching TRBD2 (5 bases). V was shortened by 6 bases and J by 5 bases, with 11 bases between the two germline ends. The CDR3 contains 12 residues. The V gene's germline CDR1 is MNHNY and CDR2 SVGAGI (reference sequence). CDR3 nucleotide sequence: TGTGCCAGCAGGACCTTCGGGGACGAGCAGTACTTC. Amino acid sequence: CASRTFGDEQYF.

The chain combines TRBV10-1 with TRBJ1-4; TRBD1 matches 11 bases. Trimming cost V 4 bases and J 6 bases; bases outside gene matches: 13. CDR1 and CDR2 from the germline V gene are WNHNN and SYGVQD (reference sequence). The length of the CDR3 is 18 residues. The CDR3 DNA is TGCGCCAGCAGTGCAATTTTGGGACAGGGGGGTCCGTATGAAAAACTGTTTTTT. Its protein is CASSAILGQGGPYEKLFF.

The chain uses TRBV14 and TRBJ1-6; D is perhaps TRBD1 (5 bases). V was cut by 0 bases and J by 6 bases, with 12 bases left in between. The CDR3 totals 16 residues. Germline V gene data show CDR1 as SGHDN and CDR2 as FVKESK. Written as DNA, the CDR3 is TGTGCCAGCAGCCAAGATGTGGGGGGAATTAATTCACCCCTCCACTTT. It is translated as CASSQDVGGINSPLHF.

The V and J genes are TRBV2 and TRBJ1-3; D remains ambiguous. Trimming took 5 bases from V and 7 from J, leaving 18 bases between them. The CDR3 contains 15 residues. Germline V CDR1 and CDR2: SNHLY, FYNNEI. CDR3 region: CASSPPTGKANTIYF. Written as DNA, the CDR3 is TGTGCCAGCAGTCCCCCCACGGGGAAGGCGAACACCATATATTTT.

This chain uses TRBV29-1 with TRBJ1-2; TRBD1 agrees at 9 bases. Germline CDR1 is SQVTM and CDR2 is ANQGSEA. The CDR3 runs 13 residues. Trimming cost V 7 bases and J 3 bases; bases outside gene matches: 6. CDR3 protein: CSATGGIDYGYTF. CDR3 nucleotides: TGCAGCGCTACAGGGGGCATCGACTATGGCTACACCTTC.

This clone was seen more than once but under ten times. This sequence joins TRBV7-9 and TRBJ2-7, with 7 bases lining up with TRBD1. The CDR3 has 16 amino acids. Germline values: CDR1 SEHNR, CDR2 FQNEAQ (reference sequence). J was trimmed by 4 bases and V by 5 bases; bases with no gene match: 14. The CDR3 DNA reads as TGTGCCAGCAGCCCCCCTCCCGGGACAGCTTCTTACGAGCAGTACTTC. Its translation is CASSPPPGTASYEQYF. Using reference TRBV7-9 and TRBJ2-7 for the parts outside the CDR3, the full variable domain is DTGVSQNPRHKITKRGQNVTFRCDPISEHNRLYWYRQTLGQGPEFLTYFQNEAQLEKSRLLSDRFSAERPKGSFSTLEIQRTEQGDSAMYLCASSPPPGTASYEQYFGPGTRLTVT.

This rearrangement joins TRBV7-2 to TRBJ2-1; a weak D match, TRBD2 (7 bases). V was cut by 5 bases and J by 2 bases, with 16 bases left in between. The CDR3 length is 16 residues. Looked up from germline, CDR1 is SGHTA and CDR2 is FQGNSA. For the CDR3, the DNA is TGTGCCAGCAGCCCCCTAGGCGGGGGCACCTACAATGAGCAGTTCTTC. Translated: CASSPLGGGTYNEQFF.

The CDR3 here is CASSEQAGELFF. For the CDR3, the DNA is TGTGCCAGCAGCGAACAGGCCGGGGAGCTGTTTTTT. This chain connects TRBV11-2 to TRBJ2-2; a possible D gene is TRBD1 (5 bases). Deletions cut 5 bases from V and 6 bases from J, with 7 bases between. Looked up from germline, CDR1 is SGHAT and CDR2 is FQNNGV. The CDR3 contains 12 residues. The full variable domain, in which reference TRBV11-2 and TRBJ2-2 provide the parts outside the CDR3, is EAGVAQSPRYKIIEKRQSVAFWCNPISGHATLYWYQQILGQGPKLLIQFQNNGVVDDSQLPKDRFSAERLKGVDSTLKIQPAKLEDSAVYLCASSEQAGELFFGEGSRLTVL.

This sequence joins TRBV27 and TRBJ1-2; maybe TRBD1 (5 bases). The CDR3 runs 15 residues. CDR1 and CDR2 (germline): MNHEY, SMNVEV (reference sequence). V was pared by 7 bases and J by 2 bases, with 17 bases between. Here the CDR3 DNA reads TGTGCCAGCAACCATCCAGCCCGGACAAACTATGGCTACACCTTC. This translates into CASNHPARTNYGYTF.

DNA for the CDR3: TGCGCCAGCAGCATCTCGCCGGGACAAATAGCCAAAAACATTCAGTACTTC. It yields the protein CASSISPGQIAKNIQYF. The chain carries TRBV5-1 and TRBJ2-4, with a tentative D call TRBD1 (6 bases). Looked up from germline, CDR1 is SGHRS and CDR2 is YFSETQ. The CDR3 is made up of 17 amino acids. V lost 4 bases to trimming and J lost 0 bases, with 17 bases between them.

The gene calls are TRBV6-6 and TRBJ2-7, with 7 bases fitting TRBD1. The CDR3 spans 16 residues. V was clipped by 1 base and J by 7 bases; unmatched bases: 13. The germline V gene encodes CDR1 MNHNY and CDR2 SVGAGI (reference sequence). CDR3 residues: CASSYFTGAFTKEQYF. The CDR3 DNA reads as TGTGCCAGCAGTTACTTTACAGGGGCCTTCACTAAGGAGCAGTACTTC.

The J gene is TRBJ2-7, the V gene TRBV29-1; the match to TRBD1 covers 8 bases. V lost 6 bases to trimming and J lost 6 bases; unmatched junction nucleotides: 4. The germline V gene encodes CDR1 SQVTM and CDR2 ANQGSEA. The length of the CDR3 is 11 residues. The CDR3 loop reads CSVDRGGEQYF. In nucleotides, the CDR3 is TGCAGCGTCGACAGGGGAGGCGAGCAGTACTTC.